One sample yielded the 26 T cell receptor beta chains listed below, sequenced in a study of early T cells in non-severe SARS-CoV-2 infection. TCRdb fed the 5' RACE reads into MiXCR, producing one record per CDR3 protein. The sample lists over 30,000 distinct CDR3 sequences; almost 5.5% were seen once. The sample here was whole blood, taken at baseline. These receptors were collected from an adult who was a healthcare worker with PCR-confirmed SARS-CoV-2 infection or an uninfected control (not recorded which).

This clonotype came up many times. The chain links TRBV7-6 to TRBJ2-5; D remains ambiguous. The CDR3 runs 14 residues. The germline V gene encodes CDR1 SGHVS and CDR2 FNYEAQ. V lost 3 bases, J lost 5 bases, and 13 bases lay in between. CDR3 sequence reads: CASSFSRSGETQYF. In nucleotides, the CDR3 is TGTGCCAGCAGCTTCTCAAGGAGTGGGGAGACCCAGTACTTC.

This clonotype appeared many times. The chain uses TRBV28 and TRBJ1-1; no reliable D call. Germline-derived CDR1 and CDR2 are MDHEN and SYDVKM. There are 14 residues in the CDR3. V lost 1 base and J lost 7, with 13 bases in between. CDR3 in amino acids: CASSLYRQAGEAFF. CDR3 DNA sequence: TGTGCCAGCAGTTTATACCGACAAGCTGGTGAAGCTTTCTTT.

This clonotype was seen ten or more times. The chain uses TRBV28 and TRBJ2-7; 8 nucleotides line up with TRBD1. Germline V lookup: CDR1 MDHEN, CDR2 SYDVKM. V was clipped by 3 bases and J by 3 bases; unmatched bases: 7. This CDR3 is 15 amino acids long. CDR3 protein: CASSLRTGISYEQYF. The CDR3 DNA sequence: TGTGCCAGCAGTTTGAGGACAGGGATTAGCTACGAGCAGTACTTC.

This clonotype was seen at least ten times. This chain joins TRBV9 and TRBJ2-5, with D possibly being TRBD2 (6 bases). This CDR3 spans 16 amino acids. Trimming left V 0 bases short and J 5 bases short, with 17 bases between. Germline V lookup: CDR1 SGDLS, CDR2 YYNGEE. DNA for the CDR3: TGTGCCAGCAGCGTAGGGGATAGGCATGCGGGGGAGACCCAGTACTTC. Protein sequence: CASSVGDRHAGETQYF.

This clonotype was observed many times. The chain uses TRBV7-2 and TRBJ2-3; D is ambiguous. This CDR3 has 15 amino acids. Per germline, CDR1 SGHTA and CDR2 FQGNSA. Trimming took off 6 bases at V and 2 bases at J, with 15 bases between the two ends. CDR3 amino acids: CASSMDAFPTDTQYF. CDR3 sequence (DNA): TGTGCCAGCAGTATGGACGCTTTCCCCACAGATACGCAGTATTTT. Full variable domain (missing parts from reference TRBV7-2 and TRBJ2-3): GAGVSQSPSNKVTEKGKDVELRCDPISGHTALYWYRQSLGQGLEFLIYFQGNSAPDKSGLPSDRFSAERTGGSVSTLTIQRTQQEDSAVYLCASSMDAFPTDTQYFGPGTRLTVL.

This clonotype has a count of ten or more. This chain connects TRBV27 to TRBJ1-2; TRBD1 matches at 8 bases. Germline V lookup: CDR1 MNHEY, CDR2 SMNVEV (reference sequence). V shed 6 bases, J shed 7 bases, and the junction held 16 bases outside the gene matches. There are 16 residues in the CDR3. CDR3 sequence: CASRRTGTGGERGYTF. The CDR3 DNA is TGTGCCAGCAGACGAACCGGGACAGGAGGTGAACGTGGCTACACCTTC.

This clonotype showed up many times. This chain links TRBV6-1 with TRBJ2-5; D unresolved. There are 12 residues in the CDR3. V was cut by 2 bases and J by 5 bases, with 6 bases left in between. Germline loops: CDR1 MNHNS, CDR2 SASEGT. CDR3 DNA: TGTGCCAGCAGTGAATTCGGGGAGACCCAGTACTTC. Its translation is CASSEFGETQYF.

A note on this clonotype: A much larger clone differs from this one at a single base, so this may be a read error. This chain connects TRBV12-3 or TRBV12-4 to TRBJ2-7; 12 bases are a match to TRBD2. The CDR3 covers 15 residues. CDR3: CASSFVTSGSSERYV. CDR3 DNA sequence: TGTGCCAGCAGTTTCGTGACTAGCGGGAGTTCCGAGCGGTACGTC.

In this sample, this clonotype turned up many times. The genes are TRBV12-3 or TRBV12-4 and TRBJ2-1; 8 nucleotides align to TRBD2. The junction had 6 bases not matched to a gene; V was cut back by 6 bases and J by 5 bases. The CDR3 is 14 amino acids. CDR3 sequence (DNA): TGTGCCAGCAGGGACGGGAGGGGTCACAATGAGCAGTTCTTC. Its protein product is CASRDGRGHNEQFF.

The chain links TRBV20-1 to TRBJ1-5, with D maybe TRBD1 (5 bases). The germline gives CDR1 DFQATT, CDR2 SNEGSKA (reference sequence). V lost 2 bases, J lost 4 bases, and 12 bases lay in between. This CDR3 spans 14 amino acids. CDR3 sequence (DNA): TGCAGTGCTAGATTGGGTAAGGGGAATCAGCCCCAGCATTTT. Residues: CSARLGKGNQPQHF.

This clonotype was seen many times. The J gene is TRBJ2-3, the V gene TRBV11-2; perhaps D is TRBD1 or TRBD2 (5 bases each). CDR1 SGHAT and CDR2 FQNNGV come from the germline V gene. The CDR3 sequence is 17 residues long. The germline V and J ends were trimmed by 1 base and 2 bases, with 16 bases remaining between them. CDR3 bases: TGTGCCAGCAGCTTAGTGGGCGGAACAGGACTCACAGATACGCAGTATTTT. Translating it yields CASSLVGGTGLTDTQYF. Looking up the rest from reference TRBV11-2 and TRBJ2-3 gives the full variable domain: EAGVAQSPRYKIIEKRQSVAFWCNPISGHATLYWYQQILGQGPKLLIQFQNNGVVDDSQLPKDRFSAERLKGVDSTLKIQPAKLEDSAVYLCASSLVGGTGLTDTQYFGPGTRLTVL.

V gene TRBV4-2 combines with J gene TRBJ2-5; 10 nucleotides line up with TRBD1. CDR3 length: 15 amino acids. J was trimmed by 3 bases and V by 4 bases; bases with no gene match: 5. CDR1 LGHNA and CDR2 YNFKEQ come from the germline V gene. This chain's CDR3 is CASSPAGTGEETQYF. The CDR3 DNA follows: TGTGCCAGCAGCCCCGCCGGGACAGGGGAAGAGACCCAGTACTTC.

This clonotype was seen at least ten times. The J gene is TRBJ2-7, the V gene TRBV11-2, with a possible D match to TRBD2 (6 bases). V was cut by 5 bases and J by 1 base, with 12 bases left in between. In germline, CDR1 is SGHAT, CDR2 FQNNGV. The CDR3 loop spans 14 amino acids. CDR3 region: CASSRGTASYEQYF. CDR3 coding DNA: TGTGCCAGCAGCCGCGGGACGGCTTCCTACGAGCAGTACTTC.

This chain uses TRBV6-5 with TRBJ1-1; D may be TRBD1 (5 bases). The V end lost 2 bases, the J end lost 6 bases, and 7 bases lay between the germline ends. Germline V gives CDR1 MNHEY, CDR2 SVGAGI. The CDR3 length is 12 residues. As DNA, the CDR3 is TGTGCCAGCAGTTACAGGGGCGCTGAAGCTTTCTTT. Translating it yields CASSYRGAEAFF.

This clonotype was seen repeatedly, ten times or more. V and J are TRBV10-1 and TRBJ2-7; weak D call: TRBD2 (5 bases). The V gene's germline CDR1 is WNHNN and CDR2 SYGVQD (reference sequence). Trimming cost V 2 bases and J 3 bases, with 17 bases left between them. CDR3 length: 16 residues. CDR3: CASSEVGEEGCYEQYF. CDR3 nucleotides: TGCGCCAGCAGTGAGGTCGGGGAAGAGGGTTGCTACGAGCAGTACTTC.

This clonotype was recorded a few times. CDR3 nucleotides: TGTGCCAGCAGCGAAGGAGTGGTCCACTACAATGAGCAGTTCTTC. This gives the protein CASSEGVVHYNEQFF. The J gene is TRBJ2-1, the V gene TRBV11-2; D gene ambiguous. Per the germline V gene, CDR1 is SGHAT and CDR2 is FQNNGV. CDR3 length: 15 residues. V lost 5 bases to trimming and J lost 3 bases, with 14 bases between them.

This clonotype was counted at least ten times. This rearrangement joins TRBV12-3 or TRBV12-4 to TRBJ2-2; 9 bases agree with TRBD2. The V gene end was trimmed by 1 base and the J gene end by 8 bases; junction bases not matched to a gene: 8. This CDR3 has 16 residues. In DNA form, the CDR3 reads TGTGCCAGCAGTTTAGGCGGGAGGGCCCGGTCTGGGGAGCTGTTTTTT. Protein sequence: CASSLGGRARSGELFF.

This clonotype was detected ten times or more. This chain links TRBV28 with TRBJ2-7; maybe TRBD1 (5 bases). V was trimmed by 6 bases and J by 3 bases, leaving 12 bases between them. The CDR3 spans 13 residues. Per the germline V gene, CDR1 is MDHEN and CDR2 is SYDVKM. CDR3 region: CASRPQGIYEQYF. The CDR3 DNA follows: TGTGCCAGCAGACCCCAGGGAATCTACGAGCAGTACTTC. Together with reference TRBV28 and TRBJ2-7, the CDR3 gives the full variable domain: DVKVTQSSRYLVKRTGEKVFLECVQDMDHENMFWYRQDPGLGLRLIYFSYDVKMKEKGDIPEGYSVSREKKERFSLILESASTNQTSMYLCASRPQGIYEQYFGPGTRLTVT.

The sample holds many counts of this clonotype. CDR3: CASSGDTHLYGYTF. DNA for the CDR3: TGTGCCAGCAGTGGGGACACCCACCTCTATGGCTACACCTTC. The chain employs TRBV6-1 and TRBJ1-2, with D maybe TRBD1 (6 bases). Germline V gives CDR1 MNHNS, CDR2 SASEGT. The CDR3 contains 14 residues. The V end was cut by 4 bases, the J end by 4 bases, with 13 bases between.

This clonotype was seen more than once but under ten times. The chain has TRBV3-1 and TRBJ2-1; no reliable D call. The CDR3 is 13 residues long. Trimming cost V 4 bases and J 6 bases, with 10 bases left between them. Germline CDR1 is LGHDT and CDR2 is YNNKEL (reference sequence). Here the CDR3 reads CASSLRTVNEQFF. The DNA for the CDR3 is TGTGCCAGCAGCCTTAGGACGGTCAATGAGCAGTTCTTC.

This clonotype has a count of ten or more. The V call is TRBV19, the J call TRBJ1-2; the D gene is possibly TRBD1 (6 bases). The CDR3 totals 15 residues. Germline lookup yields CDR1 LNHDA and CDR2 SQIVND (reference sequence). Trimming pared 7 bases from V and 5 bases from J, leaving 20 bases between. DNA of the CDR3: TGTGCCAGTACTTCCGGGACATCCACCCTTTATGGCTACACCTTC. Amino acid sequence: CASTSGTSTLYGYTF.

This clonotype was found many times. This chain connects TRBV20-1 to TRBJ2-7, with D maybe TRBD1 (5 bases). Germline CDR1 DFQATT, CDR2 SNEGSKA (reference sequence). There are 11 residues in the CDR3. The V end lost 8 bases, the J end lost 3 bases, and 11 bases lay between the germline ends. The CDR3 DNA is TGCAGTTCGACAGCTATCTACGAGCAGTACTTC. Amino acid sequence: CSSTAIYEQYF.

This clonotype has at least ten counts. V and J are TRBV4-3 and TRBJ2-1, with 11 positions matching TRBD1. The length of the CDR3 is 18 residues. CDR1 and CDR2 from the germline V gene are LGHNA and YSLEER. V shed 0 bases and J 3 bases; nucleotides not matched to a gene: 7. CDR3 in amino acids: CASSQDNGGTGGYNEQFF. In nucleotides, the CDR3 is TGCGCCAGCAGCCAAGATAACGGCGGGACAGGGGGCTACAATGAGCAGTTCTTC.

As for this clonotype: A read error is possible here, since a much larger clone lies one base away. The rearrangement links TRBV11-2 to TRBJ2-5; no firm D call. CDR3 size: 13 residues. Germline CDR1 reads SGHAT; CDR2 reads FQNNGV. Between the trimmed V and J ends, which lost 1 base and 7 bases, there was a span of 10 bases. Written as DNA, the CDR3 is TGTGCCAGCAGCTTAGCCCAGAAAGGGACCCAGTACTTC. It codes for CASSLAQKGTQYF.

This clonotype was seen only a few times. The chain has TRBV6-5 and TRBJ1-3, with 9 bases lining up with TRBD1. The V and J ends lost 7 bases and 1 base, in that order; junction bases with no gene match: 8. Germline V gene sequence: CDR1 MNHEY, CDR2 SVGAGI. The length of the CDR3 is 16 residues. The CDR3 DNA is TGTGCCAGCACCCCGGGACAGGGCGGGTCTGGAAACACCATATATTTT. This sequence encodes CASTPGQGGSGNTIYF.

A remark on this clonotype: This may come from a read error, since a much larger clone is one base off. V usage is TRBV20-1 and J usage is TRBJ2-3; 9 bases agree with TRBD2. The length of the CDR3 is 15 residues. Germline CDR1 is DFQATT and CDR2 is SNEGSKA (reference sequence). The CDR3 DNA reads TGCAGAGCTCGCCTTGCAGGACTAGCGCCATATACGCAGTATTTT. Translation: CRARLAGLAPYTQYF.